Following are 29 T cell receptor beta chains from one sample sequenced in a study of OX40 agonist ivuxolimab in advanced cancers. Assay: immunoSEQ multiplex PCR; the TCRdb copy retains only in-frame clones and omits some. The top ten hold almost 4% of the sample, which has more than 55,000 clones, more than 85% seen once. This specimen was CD4+ or CD8+ T cells sorted from blood, taken in a trial of the OX40 agonist ivuxolimab. The origin of the receptors is an adult with an advanced solid tumor such as melanoma, head and neck, liver or kidney cancer.

V and J are TRBV7-2 and TRBJ2-3, with D perhaps matching TRBD2 (5 bases). V lost 5 bases and J 7 bases, leaving 16 bases between the germline ends. From germline, CDR1 is SGHTA and CDR2 FQGNSA. The CDR3 length is 14 residues. CDR3 residues: CASSQTRVRNTQYF. The CDR3 DNA sequence: TGTGCCAGCAGCCAGACGAGGGTTCGGAATACGCAGTATTTT.

This chain uses TRBV7-9 with TRBJ2-5; D possibly matches TRBD1 or TRBD2 (5 bases each). Trimming removed 7 bases from V and 2 bases from J, with 17 bases in between. Per germline, CDR1 SEHNR and CDR2 FQNEAQ (reference sequence). The CDR3 covers 15 residues. CDR3 in DNA: TGTGCCAGCACTCCGGCCCCGGGACGGCAAGAGACCCAGTACTTC. This encodes CASTPAPGRQETQYF.

This chain links TRBV19 with TRBJ1-5; TRBD1 might be the D (6 bases). Trimming took 3 bases from V and 1 from J, leaving 10 bases between them. CDR1 and CDR2 from the germline V gene are LNHDA and SQIVND (reference sequence). CDR3 length: 15 residues. DNA of the CDR3: TGTGCCAGTAGTATGAGCGGACAGAGCAATCAGCCCCAGCATTTT. Translating gives CASSMSGQSNQPQHF.

This chain links TRBV7-2 with TRBJ2-3; 10 bases align to TRBD1. The junction had 3 bases not matched to a gene; V was cut back by 1 base and J by 2 bases. Germline V lookup: CDR1 SGHTA, CDR2 FQGNSA. The CDR3 runs 16 residues. CDR3 bases: TGTGCCAGCAGCTTAGAGGGACAGGGGAACACAGATACGCAGTATTTT. This codes for CASSLEGQGNTDTQYF.

This clone has a single count. The CDR3 DNA reads as TGTGCCAGCACGGGGGGAGCCAAAAACATTCAGTACTTC. Encoded protein: CASTGGAKNIQYF. The V call is TRBV2, the J call TRBJ2-4; 7 nucleotides match TRBD2. The CDR3 has 13 amino acids. The germline V gene has CDR1 SNHLY and CDR2 FYNNEI. The V gene end was trimmed by 7 bases and the J gene end by 0 bases; junction bases not matched to a gene: 0. The full variable domain, its missing parts supplied by reference TRBV2 and TRBJ2-4, is EPEVTQTPSHQVTQMGQEVILRCVPISNHLYFYWYRQILGQKVEFLVSFYNNEISEKSEIFDDQFSVERPDGSNFTLKIRSTKLEDSAMYFCASTGGAKNIQYFGAGTRLSVL.

The chain joins TRBV5-1 to TRBJ1-1; 7 bases are a match to TRBD1. This CDR3 is built from 14 residues. Germline V gives CDR1 SGHRS, CDR2 YFSETQ. The trim removed 2 bases at V and 3 bases at J, leaving 4 bases unmatched. CDR3 sequence reads: CASSLAGGDTEAFF. For the CDR3, the DNA is TGCGCCAGCAGCTTAGCAGGGGGGGACACTGAAGCTTTCTTT. The variable domain in full, with the rest retrieved from reference TRBV5-1 and TRBJ1-1, is KAGVTQTPRYLIKTRGQQVTLSCSPISGHRSVSWYQQTPGQGLQFLFEYFSETQRNKGNFPGRFSGRQFSNSRSEMNVSTLELGDSALYLCASSLAGGDTEAFFGQGTRLTVV.

This clone was counted a single time. The chain recombines TRBV29-1 with TRBJ2-5; possibly TRBD1 for D (5 bases). Trimming stripped 3 bases from V and 5 bases from J, with 13 bases between. The CDR3 sequence is 13 residues long. CDR1 and CDR2 from the germline V gene are SQVTM and ANQGSEA. DNA for the CDR3: TGCAGCGTTGAGGTCGCAGGGTACGAGACCCAGTACTTC. Amino acids: CSVEVAGYETQYF.

V and J are TRBV11-1 and TRBJ1-5; D is uncertain. Germline V gene sequence: CDR1 SGHAT, CDR2 FQDESV (reference sequence). This CDR3 region has 13 residues. Trimming left V 1 base short and J 1 base short, with 2 bases between. CDR3: CASSLESNQPQHF. Written as DNA, the CDR3 is TGTGCCAGCAGCTTAGAAAGCAATCAGCCCCAGCATTTT. Together with reference TRBV11-1 and TRBJ1-5, the CDR3 gives the full variable domain: EAEVAQSPRYKITEKSQAVAFWCDPISGHATLYWYRQILGQGPELLVQFQDESVVDDSQLPKDRFSAERLKGVDSTLKIQPAELGDSAMYLCASSLESNQPQHFGDGTRLSIL.

The genes are TRBV18 and TRBJ2-3; no firm D call. The CDR3 runs to 14 residues. Germline V lookup: CDR1 KGHSH, CDR2 LQKENI. The V and J ends lost 3 bases and 1 base respectively, with 8 bases between them. CDR3 in amino acids: CASSPPTRTDTQYF. The CDR3 bases are TGTGCCAGCTCACCCCCGACACGCACAGATACGCAGTATTTT.

This clone was counted only a few times. This chain uses TRBV14 with TRBJ1-5, with no clear D. Germline assignment: CDR1 SGHDN and CDR2 FVKESK. The CDR3 sequence is 14 residues long. Trimming stripped 3 bases from V and 2 bases from J, with 8 bases between. Written as DNA, the CDR3 is TGTGCCAGCAGCCAGGGCTCCGGCAATCAGCCCCAGCATTTT. Translated: CASSQGSGNQPQHF.

This chain uses TRBV7-3 with TRBJ1-1; D not certain. V lost 3 bases to trimming and J lost 4 bases, with 9 bases between them. The CDR3 covers 13 residues. CDR1 is SGHTA, CDR2 FQGTGA, per germline. The CDR3 region is CASSLDSGTEAFF. DNA of the CDR3: TGTGCCAGCAGCTTGGATTCGGGCACTGAAGCTTTCTTT.

The rearrangement links TRBV9 to TRBJ1-4, with a tentative D call TRBD1 (6 bases). CDR3 length: 16 residues. The germline V and J ends were trimmed by 3 bases and 3 bases, with 15 bases remaining between them. Germline CDR1 and CDR2: SGDLS and YYNGEE. CDR3 sequence (DNA): TGTGCCAGCAGCGCTCGAACAGGGTCAGCTAATGAAAAACTGTTTTTT. It is translated as CASSARTGSANEKLFF.

CDR3 bases: TGTGCCAGCGAGGGCTACAATGAGCAGTTCTTC. Protein product: CASEGYNEQFF. The chain joins TRBV7-9 to TRBJ2-1, with D possibly TRBD2 on 5 matching bases. Trimming removed 8 bases at V and 3 bases at J, with 5 bases between. This CDR3 contains 11 residues. Germline CDR1 reads SEHNR; CDR2 reads FQNEAQ (reference sequence).

The V gene is TRBV19, the J gene TRBJ1-5; tentatively, D is TRBD1 (6 bases). The germline V and J ends were trimmed by 5 bases and 0 bases, with 11 bases remaining between them. The CDR3 runs to 15 residues. Germline-derived CDR1 and CDR2 are LNHDA and SQIVND (reference sequence). This CDR3 is CASSPRQDSNQPQHF. In nucleotides, the CDR3 is TGTGCCAGTAGTCCTCGACAGGATAGCAATCAGCCCCAGCATTTT.

This clone was recorded once. The chain recombines TRBV6-5 with TRBJ2-5, with D possibly being TRBD1 (5 bases). Deletions cut 6 bases from V and 1 base from J, with 9 bases between. CDR1 and CDR2 (germline): MNHEY, SVGAGI. The CDR3 totals 13 residues. DNA of the CDR3: TGTGCCAGCAGCCAGGACATCCAAGAGACCCAGTACTTC. Translating it yields CASSQDIQETQYF.

The CDR3 coding sequence is TGTGCCAGTAGCACACAGGGCAATCAGCCCCAGCATTTT. It encodes CASSTQGNQPQHF. J is TRBJ1-5 and V is TRBV19; TRBD1 might be the D (5 bases). Germline V gene data show CDR1 as LNHDA and CDR2 as SQIVND (reference sequence). This CDR3 region has 13 residues. V was clipped by 6 bases and J by 2 bases, with 8 bases between them.

This chain connects TRBV19 to TRBJ2-7; TRBD1 is a possible D gene (5 bases). Trimming left V 6 bases short and J 3 bases short, with 12 bases between. CDR3 length equals 13 residues. Germline V gives CDR1 LNHDA, CDR2 SQIVND (reference sequence). The CDR3: CASRSQGRYEQYF. CDR3 in DNA: TGTGCCAGTAGAAGTCAGGGCCGCTACGAGCAGTACTTC.

With regard to this clone: At one boundary the junction diverges from the germline segment, which might be a read error. The V call is TRBV10-3, the J call TRBJ1-6, with no clear D. This CDR3 contains 13 residues. CDR1 is ENHRY, CDR2 SYGVKD, per germline. As DNA, the CDR3 is TGTGCCTTCTCGTCAGCCTACAATTCACCCCTCCACTTT. Its translation: CAFSSAYNSPLHF.

This clone appeared a few times. The chain is built from TRBV6-1 and TRBJ2-1; 12 bases fit TRBD1. Germline CDR1 reads MNHNS; CDR2 reads SASEGT. The CDR3 extends over 15 amino acids. J lost 8 bases, V lost 6 bases, and 8 bases had no gene match. The CDR3 here is CASRTGTGGFDEQFF. CDR3 bases: TGTGCCAGCAGAACGGGGACAGGGGGCTTCGATGAGCAGTTCTTC.

J is TRBJ2-3 and V is TRBV11-2; D is perhaps TRBD2 (5 bases). CDR1 is SGHAT, CDR2 FQNNGV, per germline. The CDR3 length is 16 residues. V gave up 0 bases and J gave up 3 bases, with 13 bases separating them. CDR3 in DNA: TGTGCCAGCAGCTTAGACGGCAGTAGGAGGACAGATACGCAGTATTTT. Translating it yields CASSLDGSRRTDTQYF. The whole variable domain, filled in from reference TRBV11-2 and TRBJ2-3, reads EAGVAQSPRYKIIEKRQSVAFWCNPISGHATLYWYQQILGQGPKLLIQFQNNGVVDDSQLPKDRFSAERLKGVDSTLKIQPAKLEDSAVYLCASSLDGSRRTDTQYFGPGTRLTVL.

This rearrangement joins TRBV9 to TRBJ2-7, with TRBD1 identical over 7 bases. CDR3 size: 14 residues. Germline CDR1 SGDLS, CDR2 YYNGEE. Germline trimming cut 3 bases from V and 2 bases from J; bases unmatched to any gene: 5. The CDR3 DNA sequence: TGTGCCAGCAGCGCCTCGGGACAGACCTACGAGCAGTACTTC. Translating gives CASSASGQTYEQYF.

This chain joins TRBV2 and TRBJ2-7, with D tentatively TRBD1 or TRBD2 (5 bases each). Germline lookup yields CDR1 SNHLY and CDR2 FYNNEI. The CDR3 contains 15 residues. V lost 6 bases and J lost 5, with 20 bases in between. The CDR3 DNA is TGTGCCAGCAGCGACTATCAGGGTCGTGGGGACGAGCAGTACTTC. Amino acids: CASSDYQGRGDEQYF.

The rearrangement links TRBV25-1 to TRBJ1-4; D not resolved. The CDR3 runs to 15 residues. Germline assignment: CDR1 MGHDK and CDR2 SYGVNS. Trimming removed 1 base at V and 5 bases at J, with 11 bases between. The CDR3 nucleotides read TGTGCCAGCAGTGAATTCGGGGATTGGAATGAAAAACTGTTTTTT. This codes for CASSEFGDWNEKLFF.

V usage is TRBV7-2 and J usage is TRBJ1-3; D perhaps matches TRBD1 (6 bases). V lost 2 bases to trimming and J lost 5 bases, with 10 bases between them. Per germline, CDR1 SGHTA and CDR2 FQGNSA. This CDR3 spans 14 amino acids. The CDR3 loop reads CASSLLGTRNTIYF. The CDR3 coding sequence is TGTGCCAGCAGCTTACTGGGGACACGAAACACCATATATTTT. The full variable domain, rest sourced from reference TRBV7-2 and TRBJ1-3, is GAGVSQSPSNKVTEKGKDVELRCDPISGHTALYWYRQSLGQGLEFLIYFQGNSAPDKSGLPSDRFSAERTGGSVSTLTIQRTQQEDSAVYLCASSLLGTRNTIYFGEGSWLTVV.

This chain uses TRBV18 with TRBJ2-6; D not resolved. Germline CDR1 is KGHSH and CDR2 is LQKENI. Trimming took off 5 bases at V and 4 bases at J, with 21 bases between the two ends. There are 18 residues in the CDR3. CDR3 sequence reads: CASSTSQVGHGGANVLTF. The CDR3 DNA reads TGTGCCAGCTCAACGTCGCAGGTGGGTCATGGAGGGGCCAACGTCCTGACTTTC. Full variable domain (outside the CDR3, taken from reference TRBV18 and TRBJ2-6): NAGVMQNPRHLVRRRGQEARLRCSPMKGHSHVYWYRQLPEEGLKFMVYLQKENIIDESGMPKERFSAEFPKEGPSILRIQQVVRGDSAAYFCASSTSQVGHGGANVLTFGAGSRLTVL.

J is TRBJ1-2 and V is TRBV6-5; D is ambiguous. This CDR3 region has 14 residues. CDR1 and CDR2 from the germline V gene are MNHEY and SVGAGI. Deletions cut 7 bases from V and 4 bases from J, with 16 bases between. For the CDR3, the DNA is TGTGCCAGCAAGGACCTCCCGAGAGGCTATGGCTACACCTTC. Its protein product is CASKDLPRGYGYTF.

V is TRBV7-2 and J is TRBJ1-1; 10 bases are a match to TRBD1. Unmatched junction bases numbered 5, after V lost 5 bases and J lost 5 bases. CDR1 and CDR2 (germline): SGHTA, FQGNSA. The CDR3 has 14 amino acids. The chain's CDR3 is CASSPRQGATEAFF. In nucleotides, the CDR3 is TGTGCCAGCAGCCCAAGACAGGGGGCGACTGAAGCTTTCTTT.

The rearrangement joins TRBV28 to TRBJ1-2, with D perhaps TRBD1 (5 bases). Trimming took 6 bases from V and 1 from J, leaving 9 bases between them. Germline CDR1 reads MDHEN; CDR2 reads SYDVKM. This CDR3 is built from 13 residues. As DNA, the CDR3 is TGTGCCAGCAGAGAGGACATTAACTATGGCTACACCTTC. Amino acids: CASREDINYGYTF.

The chain recombines TRBV9 with TRBJ2-5, with 12 positions matching TRBD2. CDR1 is SGDLS and CDR2 is YYNGEE in the germline V gene. The CDR3 is 18 residues long. The trim removed 0 bases at V and 1 base at J, leaving 7 bases unmatched. CDR3 sequence reads: CASSVAPSGGASQETQYF. CDR3 sequence (DNA): TGTGCCAGCAGCGTAGCTCCTAGCGGGGGGGCGAGCCAAGAGACCCAGTACTTC.